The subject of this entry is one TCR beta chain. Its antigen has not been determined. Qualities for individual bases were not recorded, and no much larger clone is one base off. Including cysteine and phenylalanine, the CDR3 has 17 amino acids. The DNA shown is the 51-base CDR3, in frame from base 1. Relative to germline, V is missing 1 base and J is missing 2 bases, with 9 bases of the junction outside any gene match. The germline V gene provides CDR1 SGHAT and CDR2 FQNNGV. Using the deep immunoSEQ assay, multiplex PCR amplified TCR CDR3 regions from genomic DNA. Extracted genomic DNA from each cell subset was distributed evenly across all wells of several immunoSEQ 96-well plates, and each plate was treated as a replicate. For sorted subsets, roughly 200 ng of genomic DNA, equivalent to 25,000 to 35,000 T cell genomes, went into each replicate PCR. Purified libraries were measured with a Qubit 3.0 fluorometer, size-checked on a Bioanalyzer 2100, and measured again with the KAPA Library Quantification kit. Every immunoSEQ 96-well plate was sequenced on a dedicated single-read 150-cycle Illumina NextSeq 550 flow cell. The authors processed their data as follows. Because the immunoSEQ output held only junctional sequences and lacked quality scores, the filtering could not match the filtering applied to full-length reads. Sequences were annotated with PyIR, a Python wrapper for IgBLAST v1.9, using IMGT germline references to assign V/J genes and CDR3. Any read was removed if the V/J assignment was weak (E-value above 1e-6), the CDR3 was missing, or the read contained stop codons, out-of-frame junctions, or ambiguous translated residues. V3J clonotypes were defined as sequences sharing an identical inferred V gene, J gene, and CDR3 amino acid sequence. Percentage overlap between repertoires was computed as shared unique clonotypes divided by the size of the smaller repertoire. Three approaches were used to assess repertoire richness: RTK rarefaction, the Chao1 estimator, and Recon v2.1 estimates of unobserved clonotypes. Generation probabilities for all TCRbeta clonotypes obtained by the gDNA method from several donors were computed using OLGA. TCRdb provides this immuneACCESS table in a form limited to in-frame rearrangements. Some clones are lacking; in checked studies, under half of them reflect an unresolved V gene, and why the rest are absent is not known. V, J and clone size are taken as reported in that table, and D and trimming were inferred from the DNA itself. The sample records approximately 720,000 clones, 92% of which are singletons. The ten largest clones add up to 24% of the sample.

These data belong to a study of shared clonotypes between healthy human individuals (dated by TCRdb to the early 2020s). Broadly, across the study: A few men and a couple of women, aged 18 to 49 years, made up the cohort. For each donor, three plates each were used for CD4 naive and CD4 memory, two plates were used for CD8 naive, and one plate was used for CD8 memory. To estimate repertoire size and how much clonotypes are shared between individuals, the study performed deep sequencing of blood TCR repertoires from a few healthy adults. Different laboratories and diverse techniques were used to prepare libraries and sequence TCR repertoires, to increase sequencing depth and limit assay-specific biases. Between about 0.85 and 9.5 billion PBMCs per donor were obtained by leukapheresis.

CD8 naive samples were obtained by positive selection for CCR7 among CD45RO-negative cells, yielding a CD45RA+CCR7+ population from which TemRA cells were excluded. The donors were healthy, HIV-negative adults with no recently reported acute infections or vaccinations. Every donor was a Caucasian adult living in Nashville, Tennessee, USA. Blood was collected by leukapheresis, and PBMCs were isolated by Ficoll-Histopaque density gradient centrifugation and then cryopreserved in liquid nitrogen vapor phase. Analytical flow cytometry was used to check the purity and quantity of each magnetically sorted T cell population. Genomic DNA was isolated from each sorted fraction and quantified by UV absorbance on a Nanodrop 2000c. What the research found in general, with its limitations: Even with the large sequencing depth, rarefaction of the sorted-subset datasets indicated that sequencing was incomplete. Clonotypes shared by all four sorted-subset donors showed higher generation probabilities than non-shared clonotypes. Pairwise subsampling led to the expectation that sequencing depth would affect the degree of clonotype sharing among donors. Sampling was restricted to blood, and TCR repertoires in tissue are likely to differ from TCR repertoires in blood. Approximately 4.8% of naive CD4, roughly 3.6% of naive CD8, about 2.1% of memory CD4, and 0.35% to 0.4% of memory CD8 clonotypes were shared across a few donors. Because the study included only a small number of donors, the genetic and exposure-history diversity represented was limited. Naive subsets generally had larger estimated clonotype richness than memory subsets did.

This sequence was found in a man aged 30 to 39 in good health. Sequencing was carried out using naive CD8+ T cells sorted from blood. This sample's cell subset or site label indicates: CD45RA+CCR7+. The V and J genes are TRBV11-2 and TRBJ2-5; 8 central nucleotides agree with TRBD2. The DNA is TGTGCCAGCAGCTTAGCCCCCATGACTAGCGCACAAGAGACCCAGTACTTC. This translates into CASSLAPMTSAQETQYF.